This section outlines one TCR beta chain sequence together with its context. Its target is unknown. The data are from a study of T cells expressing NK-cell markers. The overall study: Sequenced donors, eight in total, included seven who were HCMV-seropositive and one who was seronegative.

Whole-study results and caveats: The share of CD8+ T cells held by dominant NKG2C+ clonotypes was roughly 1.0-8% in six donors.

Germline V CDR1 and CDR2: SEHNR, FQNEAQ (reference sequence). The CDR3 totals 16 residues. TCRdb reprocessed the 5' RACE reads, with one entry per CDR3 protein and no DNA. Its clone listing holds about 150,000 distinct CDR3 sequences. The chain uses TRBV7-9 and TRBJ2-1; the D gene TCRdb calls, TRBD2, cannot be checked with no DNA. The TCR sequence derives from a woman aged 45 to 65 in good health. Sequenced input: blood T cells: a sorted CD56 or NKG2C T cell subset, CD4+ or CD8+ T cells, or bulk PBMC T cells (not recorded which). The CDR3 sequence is CASSLVAGGPRNEQFF.